This TCR beta chain was captured in a study of cytomegalovirus exposure and HLA in healthy donors (dated by TCRdb to 2015 to 2018). Regarding the complete study: In an earlier analysis of about 560 of the donors, 250 to 300 Gb of sequence data and 117 million unique TCR beta sequences from about 190 million T cells were reported. An early release that covered about 600 HLA-typed donors contained about 300 gigabases of sequencing data and tens of millions of unique TCR sequences. Of the roughly 400 genotyped donors, about 80% fell in the genetic ancestry cluster associated with self-reported Caucasian donors. The aim of the study was to test whether cataloging public T cell receptors could identify signatures of past pathogen exposure. The study profiled the T cell repertoires of 500 to 800 subjects by immunosequencing and related them to cytomegalovirus serostatus. Along with the roughly 700-subject first cohort, a separate validation cohort of over a hundred different subjects was used. High-throughput TCR immunosequencing, statistical association of individual TCRs with disease status, and machine learning were combined to predict cytomegalovirus infection status. A later analysis re-examined previously published TCR beta repertoires from just over 650 donors and added high-resolution HLA genotyping to investigate patterns of TCR occurrence. In the later analysis, no new phenotypic data were used to find candidate immune exposures; instead, reliance was placed on TCR beta sequences and their occurrence across donors. An earlier analysis of approximately 500 of the donors applied high-throughput TCR beta sequencing to assess whether each TCR beta V gene segment acted as functional or pseudogenic. Donor age, sex, ethnicity and CMV serostatus were compiled together with the repertoire data. In a later genetic analysis, genome-wide SNP genotypes for 398 of the 666 donors were used, and that subset was treated as a discovery cohort. All discovery cohort repertoires had been generated using a single sequencing platform. Class I and class II HLA loci were covered by the typing at four-digit resolution. The number of donors typed differed by locus, with 629-630 for A, B, C, DRB1 and DQB1, roughly 520 for DQA1, 606 for DPA1, and 472 for DPB1. Roughly 5 DR-DQ haplotypes were handled as single units for association and clustering, since linkage in the cohort was strong. Among 398 genotyped donors of the cohort, an average of 235,054 unique TCR beta nucleotide sequences were sequenced per donor, around 20% of them non-productive.

The library was produced with the immunoSEQ multiplex PCR assay. For the multiplex PCR, a mixture combining 60 forward primers for TCR Vbeta segments and 13 reverse primers for TCR Jbeta segments was used. The CDR3 region of rearranged TCR beta genes was amplified from genomic DNA by a multiplex PCR assay. The amplified TCR beta libraries were sequenced on the Illumina HiSeq System as 87-base-pair reads. In the authors' own workflow: In a later analysis, some 80 million unique TCR beta chains were counted across the 690 or so repertoires, and around 10 million of these chains were shared by at least two donors. To remove PCR and sequencing errors, raw reads were error-corrected and collapsed into unique sequences using a nearest-neighbor algorithm that merged closely related sequences. V, D and J gene segments were assigned by aligning CDR3 sequences to IMGT reference sequences. Each retained sequence needed at least a six-nucleotide match to both a V gene segment and a J gene segment. Rearrangements were classified as productive when the CDR3 lacked stop codons and remained in frame with V and J, and all other rearrangements were classified as non-productive. Following IMGT convention, CDR3 was defined as the stretch from the second conserved V-encoded cysteine up to the conserved J-encoded phenylalanine. In an earlier analysis of around 570 of the donors, sequences lacking an unambiguous match to a single V gene segment were excluded. In an earlier analysis of some 590 of the donors, a V segment was called functional when productive rearrangements were above 56.7%, and segregating when the standard deviation between donors exceeded 5%. A statistical classification framework was developed to diagnose cytomegalovirus status using the catalog of TCR beta chain sequences. V and J gene assignment, in a later analysis, came from comparing TCR nucleotide sequences with IMGT/GENE-DB human TR gene sequences. Using the TCRdist pipeline, a later analysis assigned CDR3 sequences along with most-parsimonious VDJ recombination scenarios. In a later analysis, every TCR beta chain was defined by the combination of its CDR3 amino acid sequence and its V-gene family, and reads without a unique V-gene family were dropped. In a later analysis, around 650 highly shared, low-generation-probability nucleotide sequences were removed to address suspected cross-contamination and a sequencing artifact. For each public chain, a later analysis derived a clonal expansion index from normalized ranks of inferred template counts within each repertoire. In a later analysis, generation probabilities were computed with a VDJ recombination model fitted to out-of-frame rearrangements, and the resulting probabilities were checked against IGoR. Hypergeometric tests were used in a later analysis to score TCR-TCR, TCR-HLA and TCR-CMV co-occurrence, with a repertoire-size bias correction applied to the TCR pairs. To estimate false discovery rates, a later analysis permuted the HLA or CMV assignments 20 times. In a later analysis, co-occurring TCRs were grouped using DBSCAN, with TCRdist sequence similarity added in when clustering inside HLA-allele-positive subsets. Repertoires with fewer than 30,000 or more than 120,000 public chains were left out of co-occurrence clustering, as were about five repertoires with anomalous nucleotide sharing. Sourced from immuneACCESS, this table was stored by TCRdb with only in-frame sequences that have V and J called. A share of the clones is absent; for the studies checked, an unresolved V gene accounts for under half, and the remainder has no known explanation. That table supplies the V and J calls and clone size; D and trimming were determined from the DNA. The sample data list roughly 150,000 clones, and about 74% of these were observed just once. The top ten clonotypes cover more than 3% of the sample.

What the authors observed across the whole study: Specific HLA alleles were associated with 15,000 to 20,000 TCR beta sequences at a false discovery rate of 0.05 in a later analysis. In an earlier analysis of some 550 of the donors, most TCR beta V segments were observed in productive rearrangements about 87% or about 30% of the time, broadly matching IMGT annotations. Correlated functional status among segregating V segments might be attributable to linkage disequilibrium, but an unknown experimental factor could not be ruled out. In a later analysis, most CMV-associated TCR beta chains were found to appear HLA-restricted, with HLA associations seemingly driven largely by CMV exposure. CMV serostatus was the only immune exposure information available for the cohort. Strong co-occurrence of HLA alleles, especially DR and DQ, made assigning TCR associations to individual alleles difficult. The cohort was sequenced for TCR beta chains only, and without alpha or paired-chain data the features that could be detected were limited. Seventeen rarely observed V segments, including chromosome 9 orphons, were excluded from the earlier analysis of almost 600 of the donors because counts were too low. Three of the identified cytomegalovirus-associated TCR beta chains were confirmed in vitro to be specific for cytomegalovirus antigens. The presence/absence analyses assumed that sequencing depth was roughly uniform across donors, and that assumption may not be true. A further reported finding was that TCR beta sequences accurately predicted the HLA-A and HLA-B alleles for most subjects in the first cohort. The study listed 150 to 200 TCR beta chains as associated with cytomegalovirus. Because HLA typing was unavailable for some donors at each locus, only the typed subset was used in association tests. It was suggested by the authors that the approach could potentially be generalized to other disease states and immunological phenotypes. A later genetic analysis associated a missense DCLRE1C variant with V-gene and J-gene trimming of TCR beta chains, and an independent cohort replicated the association. Some IMGT-functional V segments, including TRBV6-2 and TRBV6-3, could not be distinguished by the 87-base-pair reads and were therefore excluded. Cytomegalovirus status was reported to be diagnosed by the classifier with high specificity and sensitivity in both the original and validation cohorts. In a later analysis, several top co-occurrence clusters were reported to appear linked to parvovirus B19, influenza, CMV and Epstein-Barr virus. In a later analysis, the rate of TCR association differed among HLA loci, with DRB1 alleles having the most associated TCRs and HLA-C alleles having the fewest. A cluster of highly shared sequence variants was judged likely to be a technical artifact of the sequencing pipeline. Compared with equally common non-associated chains, HLA-associated TCR beta chains in a later analysis were more clonally expanded and had lower generation probabilities. In a later genetic analysis, fewer N-insertions in productive TCRs were reported among donors in an Asian-associated ancestry cluster than the approximately 670-donor mean. While some public TCRs were present in many individuals, most TCR sequences turned up only very rarely across donors.

For this clone: Its antigen is currently not known. The record has no base qualities; no much larger clone is one base away.

The cohort was made up of 500 to 800 healthy bone marrow donors. At the time of sampling, all cohort members were nominally healthy, though unrecorded immune exposures were likely present. The donor was CMV seronegative and belonged to the group of under 400 seronegative cohort members. Every donor gave a peripheral blood sample, and the peripheral blood mononuclear cells from that sample were used for TCR beta sequencing. The Qiagen DNeasy Blood Extraction Kit was used to extract genomic DNA from the blood cell samples. The germline V gene encodes CDR1 MGHRA and CDR2 YSYEKL. The junction shows trimming of 1 base on V and 8 bases on J, plus 15 bases between the germline ends. CDR3 length: 16 amino acids, cysteine to phenylalanine. Just the 48-base CDR3 DNA is kept, in frame starting at base 1.

Material: PBMCs. The chain links TRBV4-1 with TRBJ1-6; the D gene is possibly TRBD1, with 6 bases matching. The receptor comes from a male donor in good health and CMV-seronegative. The sequenced DNA: TGCGCCAGCAGCCAAGCGGGCAGGGGTAAGGATTCACCCCTCCACTTT. Its amino acids are CASSQAGRGKDSPLHF.